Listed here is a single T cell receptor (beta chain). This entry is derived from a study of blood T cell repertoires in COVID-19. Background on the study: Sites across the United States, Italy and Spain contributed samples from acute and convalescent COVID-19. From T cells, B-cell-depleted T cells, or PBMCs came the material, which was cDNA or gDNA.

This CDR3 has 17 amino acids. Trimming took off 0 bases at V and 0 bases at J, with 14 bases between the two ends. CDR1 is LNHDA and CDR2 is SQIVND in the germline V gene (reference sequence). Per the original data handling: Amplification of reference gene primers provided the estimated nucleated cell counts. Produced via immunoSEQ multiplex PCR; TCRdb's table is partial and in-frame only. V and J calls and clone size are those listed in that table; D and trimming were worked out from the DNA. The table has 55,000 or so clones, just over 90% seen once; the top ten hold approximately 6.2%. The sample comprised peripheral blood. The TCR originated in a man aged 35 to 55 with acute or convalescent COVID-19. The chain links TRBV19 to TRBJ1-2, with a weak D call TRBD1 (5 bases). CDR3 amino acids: CASSIDRGDRPNYGYTF. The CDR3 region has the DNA TGTGCCAGTAGTATAGATCGGGGGGACCGACCTAACTATGGCTACACCTTC.